These 25 T cell receptor beta chains originate from one sample sequenced in a study of blood T cells in healthy people across ages. Primers used in a second PCR of roughly 6 to 12 cycles were a sample-barcoded 5' primer and a J-beta primer mix. One entry per CDR3 protein, called by TCRdb with MiXCR from the 5' RACE reads. The sample consists of hundreds of thousands of distinct CDR3 sequences, about half of them appearing once. Sequenced sample: blood. The source of these receptors is an older woman in good health.

J is TRBJ2-7 and V is TRBV4-3; 8 positions match TRBD1. Germline-derived CDR1 and CDR2 are LGHNA and YSLEER. This CDR3 contains 20 residues. V lost 2 bases, J lost 0 bases, and 18 bases stayed unmatched. This chain's CDR3 is CASSQTFRDRGPLISYEQYF. CDR3 DNA: TGCGCCAGCAGCCAAACGTTCCGAGACAGGGGACCCTTAATCTCCTACGAGCAGTACTTC.

The genes are TRBV10-3 and TRBJ2-7, with 12 bases matching TRBD2. V was clipped by 8 bases and J by 2 bases; unmatched bases: 1. Germline CDR1 reads ENHRY; CDR2 reads SYGVKD. CDR3 length: 13 residues. CDR3 nucleotides: TGTGCCATCCGGACTAGCGGGACCTACGAGCAGTACTTC. Translated, it gives CAIRTSGTYEQYF.

This clonotype has more than one count but fewer than ten. J is TRBJ2-6 and V is TRBV20-1; 8 nucleotides align to TRBD1. Germline V gene data show CDR1 as DFQATT and CDR2 as SNEGSKA (reference sequence). This CDR3 region has 15 residues. Losses at the gene ends were 6 bases for V and 2 bases for J; bases not matched to a gene: 6. The CDR3 DNA reads as TGCAGTGCCACCGGGACAGGTCCTGGGGCCAACGTCCTGACTTTC. This gives the protein CSATGTGPGANVLTF.

This clonotype was seen a handful of times. The rearrangement links TRBV11-3 to TRBJ2-5, with 14 bases that match TRBD2. The junction had 7 bases not matched to a gene; V was cut back by 5 bases and J by 5 bases. The CDR3 loop spans 16 amino acids. CDR1 and CDR2 from the germline V gene are SGHNT and YENEEA. In DNA form, the CDR3 reads TGTGCCAGCAGCCCTGGGACTAGCGGGAGTGTGGAGACCCAGTACTTC. This gives the protein CASSPGTSGSVETQYF. The whole variable domain, remainder taken from reference TRBV11-3 and TRBJ2-5, is EAGVVQSPRYKIIEKKQPVAFWCNPISGHNTLYWYLQNLGQGPELLIRYENEEAVDDSQLPKDRFSAERLKGVDSTLKIQPAELGDSAVYLCASSPGTSGSVETQYFGPGTRLLVL.

V gene TRBV4-3 combines with J gene TRBJ2-7, with 9 nucleotides matching TRBD1. This CDR3 is 18 amino acids long. CDR1 and CDR2 (germline): LGHNA, YSLEER. Trimming cost V 3 bases and J 7 bases; bases outside gene matches: 19. The DNA for the CDR3 is TGCGCCAGCAGCCACCAGACACCGGGACAGGGTTCCTACAATGAGCAGTACTTC. It yields the protein CASSHQTPGQGSYNEQYF.

Here the CDR3 reads CSASLAAYNEQFF. DNA of the CDR3: TGCAGTGCTAGCCTAGCGGCATACAATGAGCAGTTCTTC. The chain carries TRBV20-1 and TRBJ2-1, with 7 bases aligning to TRBD2. The CDR3 runs 13 residues. Germline V gene sequence: CDR1 DFQATT, CDR2 SNEGSKA (reference sequence). The V and J ends lost 3 bases and 4 bases, in that order; junction bases with no gene match: 3.

V usage is TRBV10-3 and J usage is TRBJ1-1; 7 nucleotides line up with TRBD1. The CDR3 spans 14 residues. The V gene's germline CDR1 is ENHRY and CDR2 SYGVKD. J lost 2 bases, V lost 9 bases, and 9 bases had no gene match. For the CDR3, the DNA is TGTGCCATTGGGGGACAGCCATTAAACACTGAAGCTTTCTTT. Protein sequence: CAIGGQPLNTEAFF.

This clonotype was seen more than once but under ten times. The chain links TRBV9 to TRBJ1-2, with D uncertain. Trimming removed 0 bases from V and 7 bases from J, with 13 bases in between. There are 14 residues in the CDR3. Germline CDR1 and CDR2: SGDLS and YYNGEE. In DNA, the CDR3 is TGTGCCAGCAGCGTAGCTCCCGGTTTTGGTGGCTACACCTTC. This sequence encodes CASSVAPGFGGYTF. Using reference TRBV9 and TRBJ1-2 for the parts outside the CDR3, the full variable domain is DSGVTQTPKHLITATGQRVTLRCSPRSGDLSVYWYQQSLDQGLQFLIQYYNGEERAKGNILERFSAQQFPDLHSELNLSSLELGDSALYFCASSVAPGFGGYTFGSGTRLTVV.

This chain links TRBV29-1 with TRBJ2-1, with TRBD1 matching over 9 bases. V gave up 7 bases and J gave up 6 bases; unmatched junction bases: 10. Germline CDR1 SQVTM, CDR2 ANQGSEA. This CDR3 has 14 amino acids. The CDR3 loop reads CSALWGTGFNEQFF. The CDR3 region has the DNA TGCAGCGCCCTCTGGGGGACAGGGTTCAATGAGCAGTTCTTC.

The gene calls are TRBV5-1 and TRBJ2-1; 11 positions match TRBD2. This CDR3 contains 16 residues. Germline CDR1 SGHRS, CDR2 YFSETQ. Trimming took 1 base from V and 3 from J; bases not matched to a gene: 3. CDR3 sequence (DNA): TGCGCCAGCAGCTTGCCAACTAGCGGGAGCTACAATGAGCAGTTCTTC. As protein: CASSLPTSGSYNEQFF.

This clonotype was detected a few times. The chain is built from TRBV29-1 and TRBJ2-1; 7 bases align to TRBD1. CDR3 size: 12 residues. V lost 4 bases to trimming and J lost 3 bases; unmatched junction nucleotides: 0. Germline V CDR1 and CDR2: SQVTM, ANQGSEA. The chain's CDR3 is CSVGQGYNEQFF. The CDR3, as DNA: TGCAGCGTTGGACAGGGCTACAATGAGCAGTTCTTC.

This clonotype was seen a few times. The chain is built from TRBV18 and TRBJ2-7; weak D call: TRBD2 (5 bases). Germline CDR1 is KGHSH and CDR2 is LQKENI. This CDR3 comprises 13 residues. V lost 0 bases and J 6 bases, leaving 9 bases between the germline ends. This chain's CDR3 is CASSPPEDREQYF. CDR3 DNA: TGTGCCAGCTCACCACCGGAGGATCGCGAGCAGTACTTC.

The rearrangement joins TRBV7-2 to TRBJ2-1; 7 bases match TRBD1. The junction had 12 bases not matched to a gene; V was cut back by 2 bases and J by 5 bases. The length of the CDR3 is 17 residues. Germline V lookup: CDR1 SGHTA, CDR2 FQGNSA. The CDR3: CASSLLATGTWHNEQFF. CDR3 sequence (DNA): TGTGCCAGCAGCTTACTGGCGACAGGGACATGGCACAATGAGCAGTTCTTC. The full variable domain, completed using reference TRBV7-2 and TRBJ2-1, is GAGVSQSPSNKVTEKGKDVELRCDPISGHTALYWYRQSLGQGLEFLIYFQGNSAPDKSGLPSDRFSAERTGGSVSTLTIQRTQQEDSAVYLCASSLLATGTWHNEQFFGPGTRLTVL.

This clonotype was observed a few times. J is TRBJ2-5 and V is TRBV20-1; the match to TRBD2 covers 12 bases. The J call may be in error: the DNA end matches TRBJ2-7 better. The length of the CDR3 is 17 residues. Germline V lookup: CDR1 DFQATT, CDR2 SNEGSKA (reference sequence). The DNA for the CDR3 is TGCAGTGCTTATATGACTAGCGGGAGTAAAAGTCCGTTCGAGCAGTACTTC. Its translation: CSAYMTSGSKSPFEQYF.

This rearrangement joins TRBV20-1 to TRBJ2-3; a possible D gene is TRBD2 (5 bases). Germline V gene data show CDR1 as DFQATT and CDR2 as SNEGSKA (reference sequence). The V gene lost 5 bases and the J gene lost 1 base, with 10 bases spanning the gap. The CDR3 consists of 13 residues. In DNA, the CDR3 is TGCAGTGCTTTGAGGGCCGGCACAGATACGCAGTATTTT. It is translated as CSALRAGTDTQYF.

Remarks on this clonotype: The junction and the germline gene differ at one end; a read error may be behind it. This chain joins TRBV7-9 and TRBJ1-2; D is undetermined. The germline V gene has CDR1 SEHNR and CDR2 FQNEAQ (reference sequence). CDR3 length: 12 residues. As DNA, the CDR3 is TGTGCCAGCAGCTACGAGAACTATGGCCACACCTTC. Its translation is CASSYENYGHTF.

Here the CDR3 DNA reads TGCAGCGGACTAGTTAAGGATGAGCAGTTCTTC. It translates to CSGLVKDEQFF. This sequence joins TRBV29-1 and TRBJ2-1, with a tentative D call TRBD2 (6 bases). The germline V gene has CDR1 SQVTM and CDR2 ANQGSEA. This CDR3 has 11 residues. The V end was cut by 7 bases, the J end by 8 bases, with 12 bases between.

The chain carries TRBV7-2 and TRBJ2-1; no clear D gene. This CDR3 is built from 14 residues. V lost 3 bases to trimming and J lost 8 bases, with 14 bases between them. Looked up from germline, CDR1 is SGHTA and CDR2 is FQGNSA. As DNA, the CDR3 is TGTGCCAGCAGCTTGAGTCAAGGGCTCCATGAGCAGTTCTTC. Its translation is CASSLSQGLHEQFF.

The chain employs TRBV20-1 and TRBJ2-1; D may be TRBD1 or TRBD2 (6 bases each). With 4 bases removed from V and 7 bases from J, the gap between germline ends came to 26 bases. Per the germline V gene, CDR1 is DFQATT and CDR2 is SNEGSKA (reference sequence). The CDR3 consists of 17 residues. The CDR3 DNA sequence: TGCAGTGCTAATCTCGGAGGGCGTCAGGGGAATCCTAATGAGCAGTTCTTC. Encoded protein: CSANLGGRQGNPNEQFF.

This clonotype was seen many times. The V call is TRBV20-1, the J call TRBJ2-6, with 8 bases matching TRBD1. With 5 bases clipped from V and 3 bases from J, the junction kept 3 bases outside the gene matches. CDR1 is DFQATT and CDR2 is SNEGSKA in the germline V gene (reference sequence). This CDR3 is built from 14 residues. CDR3 sequence: CSAEGTGGANVLTF. In DNA, the CDR3 is TGCAGTGCTGAAGGGACAGGTGGGGCCAACGTCCTGACTTTC.

A few counts support this clonotype. The gene calls are TRBV9 and TRBJ2-1; a weak D match, TRBD2 (6 bases). The J call may be wrong; the DNA end is better matched by TRBJ2-7. Germline V gene lookup returns CDR1 SGDLS and CDR2 YYNGEE. This CDR3 has 15 amino acids. The DNA for the CDR3 is TGTGCCAGCAGCGTAGAGCCCCAGGACTACAATGAGCAGTACTTC. Translated, it gives CASSVEPQDYNEQYF.

This clonotype was seen just once. The J gene is TRBJ2-1, the V gene TRBV20-1, with 14 positions matching TRBD2. Germline V gives CDR1 DFQATT, CDR2 SNEGSKA (reference sequence). The V gene end was trimmed by 4 bases and the J gene end by 5 bases; junction bases not matched to a gene: 16. The CDR3 sequence is 19 residues long. In nucleotides, the CDR3 is TGCAGTGCTAAAGACCCTGGGACTAGCGGGAGCGGGTCCCACAATGAGCAGTTCTTC. Protein: CSAKDPGTSGSGSHNEQFF.

This clonotype has ten or more counts. V gene TRBV7-9 combines with J gene TRBJ2-5; no definite D call. Between the trimmed V and J ends, which lost 1 base and 7 bases, there was a span of 10 bases. Germline CDR1 SEHNR, CDR2 FQNEAQ (reference sequence). The length of the CDR3 is 13 residues. The CDR3 DNA is TGTGCCAGCAGCTTAGTAGAATGGGCGACCCAGTACTTC. Amino acid sequence: CASSLVEWATQYF.

V is TRBV7-2 and J is TRBJ2-7, with a weak D call TRBD1 (6 bases). The J call may be incorrect, as the DNA end agrees better with TRBJ2-5. The CDR3 totals 14 residues. From germline, CDR1 is SGHTA and CDR2 FQGNSA. CDR3 residues: CASSSYRVLETQYF. In nucleotides, the CDR3 is TGTGCCAGCAGCTCATACAGGGTTTTAGAGACCCAGTACTTC.

With regard to this clonotype: A read error may account for a junction end that differs from germline. The chain combines TRBV20-1 with TRBJ1-5, with D tentatively TRBD1 (5 bases). The CDR3 runs 13 residues. Per germline, CDR1 DFQATT and CDR2 SNEGSKA (reference sequence). CDR3 in DNA: TGCGGTGCTAGAGGGGACGGAAATCAGCCCCAGCATTTT. Its translation is CGARGDGNQPQHF.